This TCR beta chain was documented in a study of naive CD8 T cells in extremely preterm neonates. Whole-study findings and limits: Compared with all age groups, preterm neonates showed less repertoire richness.

Comments on this clone: Its antigen is unidentified.

This CDR3 has 17 residues. Germline loops: CDR1 MGHRA, CDR2 YSYEKL. J was trimmed by 2 bases and V by 0 bases; bases with no gene match: 6. TCRdb keeps only in-frame clones here, not all; method: immunoSEQ multiplex PCR. The table shows more than 7,000 clones, with roughly nine tenths occurring only once. Without labor or membrane rupture, elective cesareans at roughly 37-41 weeks supplied term cord blood. Mothers with known HIV infection were excluded. Per sample, roughly 20,000 to 100,000 naive CD8+ cells were sorted. The receptor was isolated from a newborn in good health. Specimen: naive CD8+ T cells from cord blood. The chain carries TRBV4-1 and TRBJ1-3; TRBD1 aligns across 8 bases. CDR3: CASSQDQGAGAGNTIYF. CDR3 in DNA: TGCGCCAGCAGCCAAGATCAGGGGGCGGGAGCTGGAAACACCATATATTTT.